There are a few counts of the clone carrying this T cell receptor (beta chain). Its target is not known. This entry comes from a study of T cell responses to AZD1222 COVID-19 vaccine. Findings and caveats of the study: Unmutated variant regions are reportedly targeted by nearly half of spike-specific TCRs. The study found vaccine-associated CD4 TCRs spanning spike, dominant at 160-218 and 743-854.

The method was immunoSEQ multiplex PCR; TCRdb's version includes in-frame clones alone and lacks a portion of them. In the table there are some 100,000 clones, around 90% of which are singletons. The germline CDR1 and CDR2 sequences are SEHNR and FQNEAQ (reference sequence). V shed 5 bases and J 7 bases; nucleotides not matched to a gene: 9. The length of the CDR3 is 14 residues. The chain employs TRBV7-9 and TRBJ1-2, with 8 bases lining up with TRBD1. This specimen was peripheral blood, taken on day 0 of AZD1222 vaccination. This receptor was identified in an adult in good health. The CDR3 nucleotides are TGTGCCAGCAGCACTCGCTCAGACAGGGGTGGCTACACCTTC. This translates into CASSTRSDRGGYTF.